The TCR beta chain under discussion was sequenced for a study of blood T cell repertoires in COVID-19. Study-level background: Some COVID-19 samples were acute and others convalescent; all came from the United States, Italy and Spain. T cells, B-cell-depleted T cells, or PBMCs supplied cDNA or gDNA.

Germline CDR1 SGHAT, CDR2 FQDESV (reference sequence). V lost 5 bases and J lost 2; bases outside the gene matches: 12. The CDR3 length is 16 residues. Data came from immunoSEQ multiplex PCR; TCRdb stores just in-frame clones and leaves some out. The repertoire consists of 380,000 or so clones, with around nine tenths occurring once and the leading ten covering more than 0.85%. The clonotype originates from a woman under 40 with acute COVID-19. This chain joins TRBV11-1 and TRBJ2-7, with 7 bases that match TRBD2. Source material: PBMCs or T cells enriched from blood (not recorded which). CDR3 in DNA: TGTGCCAGCAGCCCCCTTGGGGGGGGACCCACCTACGAGCAGTACTTC. Translating it yields CASSPLGGGPTYEQYF.